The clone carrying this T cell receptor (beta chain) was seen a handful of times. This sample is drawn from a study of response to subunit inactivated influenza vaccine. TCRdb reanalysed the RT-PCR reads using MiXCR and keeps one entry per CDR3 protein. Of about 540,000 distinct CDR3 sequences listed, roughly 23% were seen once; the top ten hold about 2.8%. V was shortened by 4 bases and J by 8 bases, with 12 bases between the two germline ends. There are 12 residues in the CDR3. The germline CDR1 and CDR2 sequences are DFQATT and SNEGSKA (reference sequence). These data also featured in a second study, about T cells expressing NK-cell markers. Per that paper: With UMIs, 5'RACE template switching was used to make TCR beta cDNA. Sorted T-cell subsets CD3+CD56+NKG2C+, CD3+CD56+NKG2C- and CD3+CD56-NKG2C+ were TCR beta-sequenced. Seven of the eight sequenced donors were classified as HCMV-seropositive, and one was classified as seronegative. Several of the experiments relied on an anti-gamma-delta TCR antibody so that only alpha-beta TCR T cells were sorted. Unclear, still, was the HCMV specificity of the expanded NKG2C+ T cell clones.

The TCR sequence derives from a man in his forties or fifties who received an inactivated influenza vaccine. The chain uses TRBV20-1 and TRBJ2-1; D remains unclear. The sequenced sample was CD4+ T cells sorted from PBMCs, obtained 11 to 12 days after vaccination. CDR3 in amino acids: CSATDEFHEQFF. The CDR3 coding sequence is TGCAGTGCTACGGACGAGTTCCATGAGCAGTTCTTC.